Each of the 19 T cell receptor beta chains below was sequenced from the same sample in a study of blood T cell repertoires in COVID-19. The data were produced by immunoSEQ multiplex PCR, yet TCRdb's version contains in-frame clones alone and is incomplete. The repertoire holds fewer than 120,000 clones, approximately 70% seen once, with around 7.3% in the top ten. The sequencing sample was made of peripheral blood. The receptors stem from a woman aged 60-75 years with acute or convalescent COVID-19.

The V call is TRBV28, the J call TRBJ2-7; 7 nucleotides align to TRBD2. J gave up 3 bases and V 2 bases, and 10 bases lay outside the gene matches. CDR3 length: 16 amino acids. From germline, CDR1 is MDHEN and CDR2 SYDVKM. Here the CDR3 reads CASSLPRGLSGYEQYF. CDR3 DNA: TGTGCCAGCAGTTTACCCCGGGGACTATCGGGCTACGAGCAGTACTTC.

The J gene is TRBJ1-2, the V gene TRBV7-2; D ambiguous. Trimming stripped 5 bases from V and 6 bases from J, with 19 bases between. The CDR3 covers 15 residues. Germline-derived CDR1 and CDR2 are SGHTA and FQGNSA. CDR3: CASSQTRAGRDGYTF. CDR3 sequence (DNA): TGTGCCAGCAGCCAGACACGGGCGGGTAGGGATGGCTACACCTTC.

V usage is TRBV5-4 and J usage is TRBJ1-2; 8 nucleotides align to TRBD1. V shed 5 bases and J 8 bases; nucleotides not matched to a gene: 5. The CDR3 consists of 12 residues. Germline CDR1 reads SGHNT; CDR2 reads YYREEE (reference sequence). The CDR3 reads CASRPGQGGYTF. Here the CDR3 DNA reads TGTGCCAGCAGACCCGGACAGGGCGGCTACACCTTC.

The chain links TRBV2 to TRBJ1-1; D is unresolved. There are 13 residues in the CDR3. V lost 7 bases to trimming and J lost 4 bases, with 13 bases between them. Germline loops: CDR1 SNHLY, CDR2 FYNNEI. CDR3 loop: CASKKEFGTEAFF. CDR3 DNA: TGTGCCAGCAAAAAGGAGTTTGGCACTGAAGCTTTCTTT.

CDR3 sequence reads: CAISDRGTVTYNSPLHF. The CDR3 DNA reads as TGTGCCATCAGTGACAGGGGGACAGTGACCTATAATTCACCCCTCCACTTT. V gene TRBV10-3 combines with J gene TRBJ1-6; 7 bases align to TRBD1. The CDR3 runs to 17 residues. Per germline, CDR1 ENHRY and CDR2 SYGVKD. V gave up 3 bases and J gave up 2 bases; unmatched junction bases: 7.

This chain joins TRBV6-5 and TRBJ2-7; weak D call: TRBD1 (6 bases). V lost 2 bases and J 5 bases, leaving 10 bases between the germline ends. CDR3 length: 13 residues. The germline V gene encodes CDR1 MNHEY and CDR2 SVGAGI. The CDR3 is CASSYQGSHEQYF. The CDR3 DNA sequence: TGTGCCAGCAGTTACCAGGGGTCCCACGAGCAGTACTTC.

This clone has just a few counts. This chain connects TRBV6-1 to TRBJ1-5; D perhaps matches TRBD1 (6 bases). Trimming pared 0 bases from V and 5 bases from J, leaving 14 bases between. Germline loops: CDR1 MNHNS, CDR2 SASEGT. CDR3 length equals 16 residues. The CDR3 bases are TGTGCCAGCAGTGAAGCGTTAGGACAGAGCTATCAGCCCCAGCATTTT. The encoded protein is CASSEALGQSYQPQHF.

The chain joins TRBV28 to TRBJ1-6; TRBD1 agrees at 10 bases. The CDR3 has 15 residues. The V gene end was trimmed by 6 bases and the J gene end by 5 bases; junction bases not matched to a gene: 4. Germline V gene lookup returns CDR1 MDHEN and CDR2 SYDVKM. In DNA form, the CDR3 reads TGTGCCAGCAGAGTGGACAGGGGGGATAATTCACCCCTCCACTTT. Translation: CASRVDRGDNSPLHF.

V and J are TRBV3-1 (or the pseudogene TRBV3-2) and TRBJ1-6; D not certain. The CDR3 runs 14 residues. CDR1 and CDR2 from the germline V gene are LGHDT and YNNKEL (reference sequence). Trimming shortened V by 4 bases and J by 7 bases, and 11 bases separated the two germline ends. CDR3 coding DNA: TGTGCCAGCAGCCCCCACAGAGACAATTCACCCCTCCACTTT. Its translation: CASSPHRDNSPLHF.

The chain is built from TRBV6-5 and TRBJ1-5; the D is unclear. The CDR3 has 14 residues. Trimming stripped 7 bases from V and 6 bases from J, with 16 bases between. CDR1 is MNHEY, CDR2 SVGAGI, per germline. DNA of the CDR3: TGTGCCAGCACCGCGCGGGAGGGTACTCAGCCCCAGCATTTT. Translating gives CASTAREGTQPQHF.

The rearrangement joins TRBV24-1 to TRBJ2-1, with a possible D match to TRBD1 (8 bases). V lost 1 base, J lost 6 bases, and 21 bases lay in between. Germline values: CDR1 KGHDR, CDR2 SFDVKD. This CDR3 spans 18 amino acids. The CDR3 nucleotides read TGTGCCACCAGTGATTTTGTGGGGGGGACAGGTCATGGCAATGAGCAGTTCTTC. This sequence encodes CATSDFVGGTGHGNEQFF.

This chain joins TRBV5-6 and TRBJ2-7, with 11 nucleotides matching TRBD2. The germline V gene has CDR1 SGHDT and CDR2 YYEEEE. This CDR3 has 15 residues. V dropped 4 bases and J dropped 9; count of bases not matched to a gene: 12. CDR3 region: CASSPSLTSGGGQYF. The CDR3 DNA is TGTGCCAGCAGCCCGAGCCTCACTAGCGGGGGTGGGCAGTACTTC. The full variable domain, with the rest looked up from reference TRBV5-6 and TRBJ2-7, is DAGVTQSPTHLIKTRGQQVTLRCSPKSGHDTVSWYQQALGQGPQFIFQYYEEEERQRGNFPDRFSGHQFPNYSSELNVNALLLGDSALYLCASSPSLTSGGGQYFGPGTRLTVT.

This clone has a single count. The chain employs TRBV7-9 and TRBJ1-3; TRBD1 is a possible D gene (6 bases). The V end lost 2 bases, the J end lost 4 bases, and 9 bases lay between the germline ends. The germline V gene encodes CDR1 SEHNR and CDR2 FQNEAQ (reference sequence). The CDR3 sequence is 14 residues long. Written as DNA, the CDR3 is TGTGCCAGCAGCTTAAACAGGGAAGGAAACACCATATATTTT. This codes for CASSLNREGNTIYF.

V usage is TRBV30 and J usage is TRBJ1-2; D remains unclear. This CDR3 has 15 amino acids. Germline V gene data show CDR1 as GTSNPN and CDR2 as SVGIG (reference sequence). V dropped 8 bases and J dropped 0 bases, with 19 bases sitting between them. CDR3 nucleotide sequence: TGTGCCGGCAGACCAGGAAAGTCCCCTAACTATGGCTACACCTTC. It specifies CAGRPGKSPNYGYTF.

The chain has TRBV28 and TRBJ1-2; D not certain. CDR1 and CDR2 from the germline V gene are MDHEN and SYDVKM. This CDR3 spans 15 amino acids. Trimming shortened V by 2 bases and J by 4 bases, and 14 bases separated the two germline ends. CDR3 in amino acids: CASSLEYTEGYGYTF. In DNA form, the CDR3 reads TGTGCCAGCAGTTTAGAGTACACAGAAGGCTATGGCTACACCTTC.

The rearrangement links TRBV30 to TRBJ1-3, with D possibly matching TRBD1 (5 bases). The CDR3 covers 15 residues. The germline V and J ends were trimmed by 5 bases and 1 base, with 15 bases remaining between them. Germline V lookup: CDR1 GTSNPN, CDR2 SVGIG (reference sequence). CDR3 loop: CAWDTVRVSGNTIYF. In DNA form, the CDR3 reads TGTGCCTGGGACACGGTCAGGGTATCTGGAAACACCATATATTTT.

This clone was seen a single time. This chain joins TRBV23-1 and TRBJ2-7; D perhaps matches TRBD2 (5 bases). TRBV23-1 is given ORF status, its function remaining uncertain. The CDR3 length is 13 residues. V shed 4 bases and J shed 2 bases, with 9 bases lying between them. CDR3 nucleotides: TGCGCCAGCAGTCCCGGGGTCACCTACGAGCAGTACTTC. It is translated as CASSPGVTYEQYF.

This clone was detected only a few times. The chain couples TRBV4-1 to TRBJ2-7; TRBD1 is a possible D gene (6 bases). Germline-derived CDR1 and CDR2 are MGHRA and YSYEKL. Trimming cost V 4 bases and J 3 bases, with 19 bases left between them. The CDR3 is 16 amino acids. CDR3 nucleotide sequence: TGCGCCAGCAGCCCGGGATCGGCAGGGGCGAACTACGAGCAGTACTTC. Encoded protein: CASSPGSAGANYEQYF.

The V call is TRBV6-5, the J call TRBJ1-5; D call uncertain. The CDR3 extends over 15 amino acids. From germline, CDR1 is MNHEY and CDR2 SVGAGI. Trimming removed 2 bases at V and 1 base at J, with 9 bases between. CDR3 amino acids: CASSYNGLSNQPQHF. For the CDR3, the DNA is TGTGCCAGCAGTTACAACGGGTTAAGCAATCAGCCCCAGCATTTT.